The 13 T cell receptor beta chains reported below all come from one sample, sequenced in a study of T cell responses to AZD1222 COVID-19 vaccine. Method: immunoSEQ multiplex PCR; TCRdb's copy keeps in-frame clones and lacks some. The table has about 83,000 clones, approximately 90% seen once. Sequencing used peripheral blood, obtained 28 days after the second AZD1222 dose. These receptors all stem from an adult who received the AZD1222 COVID-19 vaccine.

This chain connects TRBV28 to TRBJ2-3; D gene ambiguous. This CDR3 is 14 amino acids long. From germline, CDR1 is MDHEN and CDR2 SYDVKM. Trimming stripped 4 bases from V and 6 bases from J, with 14 bases between. In nucleotides, the CDR3 is TGTGCCAGCAGTTCCTCCCACCTGGGCGATACGCAGTATTTT. Amino acid sequence: CASSSSHLGDTQYF.

A note on this clone: Other DNA sequences in this sample translate to the same CDR3. The chain links TRBV28 to TRBJ2-7; D not resolved. The CDR3 contains 13 residues. Trimming took 2 bases from V and 2 from J, leaving 7 bases between them. Germline assignment: CDR1 MDHEN and CDR2 SYDVKM. The chain's CDR3 is CASSLGPTYEQYF. The CDR3 DNA reads as TGTGCCAGCAGTTTAGGACCCACCTACGAGCAGTACTTC. The variable domain in full, with the rest retrieved from reference TRBV28 and TRBJ2-7, is DVKVTQSSRYLVKRTGEKVFLECVQDMDHENMFWYRQDPGLGLRLIYFSYDVKMKEKGDIPEGYSVSREKKERFSLILESASTNQTSMYLCASSLGPTYEQYFGPGTRLTVT.

The chain has TRBV7-8 and TRBJ2-7; 7 bases agree with TRBD1. The CDR3 runs to 18 residues. Germline-derived CDR1 and CDR2 are SGHVS and FQNEAQ. V gave up 5 bases and J gave up 0 bases; unmatched junction bases: 16. CDR3 sequence reads: CASSLSHTRQGISYEQYF. The CDR3 DNA follows: TGTGCCAGCAGCCTTAGCCACACAAGACAGGGAATCTCCTACGAGCAGTACTTC.

The V and J genes are TRBV24-1 and TRBJ2-2; no clear D. CDR3 length: 13 amino acids. Trimming cost V 4 bases and J 4 bases, with 6 bases left between them. The germline gives CDR1 KGHDR, CDR2 SFDVKD. The CDR3: CATSEPSTGELFF. CDR3 nucleotide sequence: TGTGCCACCAGTGAGCCGAGCACCGGGGAGCTGTTTTTT.

V usage is TRBV27 and J usage is TRBJ1-4; D gene uncertain. Per the germline V gene, CDR1 is MNHEY and CDR2 is SMNVEV (reference sequence). V lost 4 bases and J lost 0, with 6 bases in between. CDR3 length equals 14 residues. The CDR3 nucleotides are TGTGCCAGCAGTTCCAGCGCAACTAATGAAAAACTGTTTTTT. Encoded protein: CASSSSATNEKLFF.

The V gene is TRBV5-1, the J gene TRBJ2-2; no definite D call. The CDR3 has 18 amino acids. V was trimmed by 4 bases and J by 2 bases, leaving 21 bases between them. Looked up from germline, CDR1 is SGHRS and CDR2 is YFSETQ. CDR3 protein: CASSTPPGSSGNTGELFF. DNA of the CDR3: TGCGCCAGCAGCACGCCTCCGGGCTCTAGTGGAAACACCGGGGAGCTGTTTTTT.

This clone was found once. The V gene is TRBV6-6, the J gene TRBJ1-1, with D perhaps matching TRBD1 (5 bases). CDR3 size: 13 residues. Germline lookup yields CDR1 MNHNY and CDR2 SVGAGI (reference sequence). V lost 1 base to trimming and J lost 5 bases, with 8 bases between them. CDR3 nucleotide sequence: TGTGCCAGCAGTTACTTCGGGGGTACTGAAGCTTTCTTT. Encoded protein: CASSYFGGTEAFF.

This rearrangement joins TRBV24-1 to TRBJ1-5; D perhaps matches TRBD1 (5 bases). The CDR3 is 14 residues long. Germline loops: CDR1 KGHDR, CDR2 SFDVKD. V was shortened by 5 bases and J by 4 bases, with 11 bases between the two germline ends. The CDR3 here is CATSVGRANQPQHF. CDR3 nucleotides: TGTGCCACCAGTGTCGGCAGGGCGAATCAGCCCCAGCATTTT.

This chain uses TRBV7-9 with TRBJ1-2; D possibly corresponds to TRBD1 (5 bases). V gave up 5 bases and J gave up 4 bases, with 11 bases separating them. From germline, CDR1 is SEHNR and CDR2 FQNEAQ (reference sequence). CDR3 length: 13 amino acids. The CDR3 protein is CASSTTAFYGYTF. The CDR3 DNA reads TGTGCCAGCAGCACGACAGCCTTCTATGGCTACACCTTC.

V is TRBV7-2 and J is TRBJ2-7, with 7 bases matching TRBD1. CDR3 length: 14 amino acids. Germline CDR1 and CDR2: SGHTA and FQGNSA. V was clipped by 5 bases and J by 4 bases; unmatched bases: 8. The CDR3: CASSQNRGPYEQYF. The CDR3 region has the DNA TGTGCCAGCAGCCAAAACAGGGGACCTTACGAGCAGTACTTC.

This clone was seen once. The rearrangement links TRBV7-2 to TRBJ2-7; D uncertain. CDR1 is SGHTA, CDR2 FQGNSA, per germline. The V end was cut by 4 bases, the J end by 2 bases, with 21 bases between. The CDR3 runs to 17 residues. The CDR3 bases are TGTGCCAGCAGCTCATCGGAGACACCAACTTTCACCTACGAGCAGTACTTC. This gives the protein CASSSSETPTFTYEQYF.

The rearrangement links TRBV25-1 to TRBJ2-1, with 9 nucleotides matching TRBD2. V lost 4 bases and J lost 1; bases outside the gene matches: 5. In germline, CDR1 is MGHDK, CDR2 SYGVNS. The CDR3 is made up of 16 amino acids. CDR3 coding DNA: TGTGCCAGCAGTGGGGCTAGCGGGACTTCCTACAATGAGCAGTTCTTC. As protein: CASSGASGTSYNEQFF.

The CDR3 sequence is CASSAGDMVGGNTEAFF. In DNA, the CDR3 is TGTGCCAGCAGCGCGGGGGACATGGTCGGGGGAAACACTGAAGCTTTCTTT. The chain joins TRBV9 to TRBJ1-1; perhaps TRBD1 as D (6 bases). Germline-derived CDR1 and CDR2 are SGDLS and YYNGEE. V was trimmed by 3 bases and J by 2 bases, leaving 20 bases between them. The CDR3 extends over 17 amino acids.